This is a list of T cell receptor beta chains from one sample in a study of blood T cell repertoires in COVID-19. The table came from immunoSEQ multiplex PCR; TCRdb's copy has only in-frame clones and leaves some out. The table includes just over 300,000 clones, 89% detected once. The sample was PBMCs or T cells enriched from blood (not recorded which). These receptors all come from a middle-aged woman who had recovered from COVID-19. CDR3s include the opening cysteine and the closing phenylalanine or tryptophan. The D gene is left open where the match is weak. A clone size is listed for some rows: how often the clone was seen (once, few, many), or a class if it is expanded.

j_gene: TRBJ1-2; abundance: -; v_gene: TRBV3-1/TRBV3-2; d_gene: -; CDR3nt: TGTGCCAGCAGCCGAGGACAGTTTTTCGGCTACACCTTC; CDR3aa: CASSRGQFFGYTF
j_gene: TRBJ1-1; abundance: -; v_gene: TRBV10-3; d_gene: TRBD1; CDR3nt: TGTGCCATGGCCCCGGCAGGGGGCGCCGGCACTGAAGCTTTCTTT; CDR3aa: CAMAPAGGAGTEAFF
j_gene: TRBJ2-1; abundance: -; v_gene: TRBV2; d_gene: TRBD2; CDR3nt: TGTGCCAGCAGGGGTACTAGCGGGGGGTACAATGAGCAGTTCTTC; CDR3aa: CASRGTSGGYNEQFF
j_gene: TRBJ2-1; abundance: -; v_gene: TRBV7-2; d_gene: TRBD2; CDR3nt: TGTGCCAGCAGCTTTGATAGCGGGGGGACGTCCTACAATGAGCAGTTCTTC; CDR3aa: CASSFDSGGTSYNEQFF
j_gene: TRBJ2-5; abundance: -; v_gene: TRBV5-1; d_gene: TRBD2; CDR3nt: TGCGCCAGCAACCTAGCGGGGGGCCTACAAGAGACCCAGTACTTC; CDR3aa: CASNLAGGLQETQYF
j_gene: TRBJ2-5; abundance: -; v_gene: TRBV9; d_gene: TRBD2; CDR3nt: TGTGCCAGCAGCGTAGGAACAGCGGGGAAAGAGACCCAGTACTTC; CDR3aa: CASSVGTAGKETQYF
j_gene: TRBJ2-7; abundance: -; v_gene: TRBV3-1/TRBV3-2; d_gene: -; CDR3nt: TGTGCCAGCAGCCCAAGAGGACAGACCTACGAGCAGTACTTC; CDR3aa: CASSPRGQTYEQYF
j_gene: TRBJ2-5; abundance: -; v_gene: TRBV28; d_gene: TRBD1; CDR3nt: TGTGCCAGCAGCTACAAGATACAGGGGGCTGGAGACGAAGAGACCCAGTACTTC; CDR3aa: CASSYKIQGAGDEETQYF
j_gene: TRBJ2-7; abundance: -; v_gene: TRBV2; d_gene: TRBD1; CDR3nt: TGTGCCAGCAGTCGCTACAGGGGGATCTACGAGCAGTACTTC; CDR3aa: CASSRYRGIYEQYF
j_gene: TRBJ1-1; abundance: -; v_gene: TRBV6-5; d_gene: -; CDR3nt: TGTGCCAGCAGTTACTCGACTGACAACACTGAAGCTTTCTTT; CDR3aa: CASSYSTDNTEAFF
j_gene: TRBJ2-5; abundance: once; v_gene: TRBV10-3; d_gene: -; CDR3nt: TGTGCCATCAGTGAGGGAGGACTCCAAGAGACCCAGTACTTC; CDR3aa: CAISEGGLQETQYF
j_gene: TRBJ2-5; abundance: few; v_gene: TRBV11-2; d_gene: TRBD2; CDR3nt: TGTGCCAGCAGCTTAGGGACTAGCGGGAGACAGGGTGAGACCCAGTACTTC; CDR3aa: CASSLGTSGRQGETQYF
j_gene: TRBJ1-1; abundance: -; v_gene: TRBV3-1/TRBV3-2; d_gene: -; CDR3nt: TGTGCCAGCAGAGAGGGCGGCACTGAAGCTTTCTTT; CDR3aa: CASREGGTEAFF
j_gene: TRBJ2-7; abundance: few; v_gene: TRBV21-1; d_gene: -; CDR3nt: TGTGCCAGCAGCAAAAATCTGGCCAGCTCCTACGAGCAGTACTTC; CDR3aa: CASSKNLASSYEQYF
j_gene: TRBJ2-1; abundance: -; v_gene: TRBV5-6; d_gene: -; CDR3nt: TGTGCCAGCAGCTTGGCCCTCTACAATGAGCAGTTCTTC; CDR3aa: CASSLALYNEQFF
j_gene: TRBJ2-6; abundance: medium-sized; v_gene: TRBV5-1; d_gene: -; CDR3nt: TGCGCCAGCAGCTTGTCGCAGACTAGCTCTGGGGCCAACGTCCTGACTTTC; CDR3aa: CASSLSQTSSGANVLTF
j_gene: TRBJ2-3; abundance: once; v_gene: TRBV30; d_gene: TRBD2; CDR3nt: TGTGCCTGGCGCGGGACTAGCGGGAGATCAACAGATACGCAGTATTTT; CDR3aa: CAWRGTSGRSTDTQYF
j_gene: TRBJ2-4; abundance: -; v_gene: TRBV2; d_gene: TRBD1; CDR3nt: TGTGCCAGCACCCTACCCAGGGGGCAGGCCAAAAACATTCAGTACTTC; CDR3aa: CASTLPRGQAKNIQYF
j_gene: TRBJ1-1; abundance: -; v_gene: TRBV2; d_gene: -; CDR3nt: TGTGCCAGCAGTTTGGGTGGGGCCGGCCCTGAAGCTTTCTTT; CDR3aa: CASSLGGAGPEAFF
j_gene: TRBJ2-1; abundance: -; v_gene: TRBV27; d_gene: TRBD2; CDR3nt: TGTGCCAGCAGTTTTGGCGTCAAGCGGGATTTGCAGTTCTTC; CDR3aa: CASSFGVKRDLQFF
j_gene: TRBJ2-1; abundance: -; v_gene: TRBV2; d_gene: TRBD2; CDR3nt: TGTGCCAGCTCCCCCTTCGGGACTAGCGGTACAAATGAGCAGTTCTTC; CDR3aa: CASSPFGTSGTNEQFF
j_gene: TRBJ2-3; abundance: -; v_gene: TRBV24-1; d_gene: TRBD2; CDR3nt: TGTGCCACCAGTGATTGGACTAGCGGGGCCACAGGGACGCAGTATTTT; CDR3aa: CATSDWTSGATGTQYF
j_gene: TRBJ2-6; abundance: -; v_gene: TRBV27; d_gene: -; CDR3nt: TGTGCCAGCAGCCGCTCTGGGGCCAACGTCCTGACTTTC; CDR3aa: CASSRSGANVLTF
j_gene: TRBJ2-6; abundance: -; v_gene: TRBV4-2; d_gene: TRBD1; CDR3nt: TGTGCCAGCAGCCAAGATACCCCCCTGACAGGGTCCGGGGCCAACGTCCTGACTTTC; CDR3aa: CASSQDTPLTGSGANVLTF
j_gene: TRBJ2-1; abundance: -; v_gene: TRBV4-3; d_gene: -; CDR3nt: TGCGCCAGCAGCCAAGATAGGAGTCCCCTCTACAATGAGCAGTTCTTC; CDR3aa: CASSQDRSPLYNEQFF
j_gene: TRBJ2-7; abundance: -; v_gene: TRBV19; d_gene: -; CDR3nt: TGTGCCAGTAGTATTTCCGGGGGAAACGAGCAGTACTTC; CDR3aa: CASSISGGNEQYF
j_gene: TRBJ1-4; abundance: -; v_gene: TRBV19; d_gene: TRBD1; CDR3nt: TGTGCCAGTAGTCCCAGGACAGGGGTTGAAAAACTGTTTTTT; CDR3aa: CASSPRTGVEKLFF
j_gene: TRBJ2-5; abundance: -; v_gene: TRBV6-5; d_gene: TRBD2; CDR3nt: TGTGCCAGCAGTTACTCGAGCGGGGGGGTTTTTGAGACCCAGTACTTC; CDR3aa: CASSYSSGGVFETQYF
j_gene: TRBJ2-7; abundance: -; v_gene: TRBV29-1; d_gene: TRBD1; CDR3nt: TGCAGCTTCCGGGACAGGGGGTACGAGCAGTACTTC; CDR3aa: CSFRDRGYEQYF
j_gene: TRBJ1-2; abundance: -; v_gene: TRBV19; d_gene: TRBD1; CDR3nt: TGTGCCAGTAGCCCTCTCAGACAGGGTGGCTACACCTTC; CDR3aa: CASSPLRQGGYTF
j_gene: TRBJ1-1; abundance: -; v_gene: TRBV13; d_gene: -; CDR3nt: TGTGCCAGCAGCTTTTTGGGGGCTGGCACTGAAGCTTTCTTT; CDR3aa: CASSFLGAGTEAFF
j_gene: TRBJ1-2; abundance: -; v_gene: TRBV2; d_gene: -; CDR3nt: TGTGCCAGCAGTGAAGTCGGGGTCTCCTATGGCTACACCTTC; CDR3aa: CASSEVGVSYGYTF
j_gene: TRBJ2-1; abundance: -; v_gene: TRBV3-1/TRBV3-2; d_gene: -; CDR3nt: TGTGCCAGCAGCATGGGCTGGGCGTCCGACAATGAGCAGTTCTTC; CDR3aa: CASSMGWASDNEQFF
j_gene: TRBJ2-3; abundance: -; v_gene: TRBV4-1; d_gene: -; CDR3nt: TGCGCCAGCAGCCAAAGGGCGGGAAGCACAGATACGCAGTATTTT; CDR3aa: CASSQRAGSTDTQYF
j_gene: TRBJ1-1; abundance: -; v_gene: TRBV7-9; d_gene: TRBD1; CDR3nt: TGTGCCAGCAGCTCGGACAGGGAGCACACTGAAGCTTTCTTT; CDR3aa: CASSSDREHTEAFF
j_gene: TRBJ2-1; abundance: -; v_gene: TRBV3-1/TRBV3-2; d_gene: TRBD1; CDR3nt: TGTGCCAGCAGCCCCGGGACAGGGGGGTACAATGAGCAGTTCTTC; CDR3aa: CASSPGTGGYNEQFF
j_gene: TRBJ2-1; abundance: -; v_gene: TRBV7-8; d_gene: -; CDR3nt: TGTGCCAGCAGCCCCGGAGGAGTCGTGGAGCAGTTCTTC; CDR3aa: CASSPGGVVEQFF
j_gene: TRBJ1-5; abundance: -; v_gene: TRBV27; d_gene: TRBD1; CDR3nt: TGTGCCAGCAGGGGATCAACTCCGGGACAGGGAGGCCAGCCCCAGCATTTT; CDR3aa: CASRGSTPGQGGQPQHF
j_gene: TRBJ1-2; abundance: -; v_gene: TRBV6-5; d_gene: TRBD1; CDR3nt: TGTGCCATACGGGACACAGGGGGTAACTATGGCTACACCTTC; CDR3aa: CAIRDTGGNYGYTF
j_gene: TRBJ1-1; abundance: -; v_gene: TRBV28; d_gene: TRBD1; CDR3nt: TGTGCCAGCAGTTCCAGGGGGCTCAGCACTGAAGCTTTCTTT; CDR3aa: CASSSRGLSTEAFF